Included here is one T cell receptor (beta chain) sequence, with context. This entry belongs to a study of T cells in tumors after PD-1 blockade. The method was immunoSEQ multiplex PCR; TCRdb's version includes in-frame clones alone and lacks a portion of them. Among about 19,000 clones listed, over 70% were seen once. The V gene's germline CDR1 is SGDLS and CDR2 YYNGEE. J was trimmed by 0 bases and V by 4 bases; bases with no gene match: 6. The CDR3 totals 16 residues. V and J are TRBV9 and TRBJ2-3; 9 nucleotides align to TRBD2. The specimen was PBMCs, collected after anti-PD-1 therapy. The clonotype originates from a human donor with advanced basal cell or squamous cell carcinoma (not recorded which). The chain's CDR3 is CASSTSSGASTDTQYF. CDR3 sequence (DNA): TGTGCCAGCAGCACGTCTAGCGGGGCTAGCACAGATACGCAGTATTTT.